Here is one TCR beta chain with its context. The junction had 5 bases not matched to a gene; V was cut back by 10 bases and J by 1 base. CDR1 is MNHNS, CDR2 SASEGT, per germline. This CDR3 has 13 amino acids. This record belongs to a study of radiation and T cells in renal cell carcinoma. Sequencing used immunoSEQ multiplex PCR; TCRdb keeps in-frame clones, though not all of them. The sample consists of 100,000 to 150,000 clones, around 84% of them appearing once. This sample's time point: baseline pretreatment blood. This sample's treatment: 15 Gy SBRT to primary tumor, nephrectomy 4 weeks later. The receptor was derived from a woman in her sixties or seventies with renal cell carcinoma. The sample was blood, taken from a patient whose treatment included radiotherapy and nephrectomy. This chain connects TRBV6-1 to TRBJ1-1, with TRBD1 identical over 8 bases. CDR3 nucleotide sequence: TGTGCCACGAAGACAGGGGAGAACACTGAAGCTTTCTTT. Its protein is CATKTGENTEAFF.